The present entry profiles one T cell receptor beta chain with its context. The PCR had 60 Vbeta and 13 Jbeta primers. Profiled with immunoSEQ multiplex PCR; TCRdb holds only in-frame clones, not every one. The sample shows 100,000 to 150,000 clones, around 75% of them seen only once. The CDR3 has 16 residues. The junction had 6 bases not matched to a gene; V was cut back by 0 bases and J by 4 bases. Germline V CDR1 and CDR2: LNHNV, YYDKDF (reference sequence). The data stem from a study of cytomegalovirus exposure and HLA in healthy donors. Despite likely unrecorded immune exposures, the donors were nominally healthy at the time of sampling.

The receptor comes from a woman in her forties or fifties in good health and CMV-seropositive. What was sequenced was PBMCs. The V gene is TRBV15, the J gene TRBJ2-3; 8 bases are a match to TRBD2. The CDR3 coding sequence is TGTGCCACCAGCAGAGAGGGACTAGATCCCGCAGATACGCAGTATTTT. Residues: CATSREGLDPADTQYF.